The 9 T cell receptor beta chains listed next were all sequenced from one sample in a study of cytomegalovirus exposure and HLA in healthy donors. Here immunoSEQ multiplex PCR was the method, and the copy in TCRdb shows in-frame clones only, minus some. The top ten clones hold 1.5% to 2% of a sample with about 120,000 clones, more than 95% of them seen once. Material: PBMCs. All receptors derive from a man between 18 and 35 years old in good health and CMV-seronegative.

This chain links TRBV19 with TRBJ2-1, with D possibly TRBD1 on 6 matching bases. This CDR3 contains 13 residues. V was trimmed by 0 bases and J by 14 bases, leaving 14 bases between them. Germline V gives CDR1 LNHDA, CDR2 SQIVND (reference sequence). CDR3 region: CASSIDGVEGEFF. CDR3 nucleotide sequence: TGTGCCAGTAGTATAGATGGGGTCGAGGGGGAGTTCTTC.

The chain recombines TRBV5-4 with TRBJ2-5; 14 bases line up with TRBD2. The junction had 5 bases not matched to a gene; V was cut back by 2 bases and J by 5 bases. This CDR3 is 16 amino acids long. Germline V gene lookup returns CDR1 SGHNT and CDR2 YYREEE (reference sequence). The CDR3 sequence: CASSFGRLAGGETQYF. The CDR3, as DNA: TGTGCCAGCAGCTTTGGCCGACTAGCGGGAGGGGAGACCCAGTACTTC.

The chain joins TRBV4-2 to TRBJ2-7; possible D gene TRBD2, 6 bases. CDR1 LGHNA and CDR2 YNFKEQ come from the germline V gene. There are 14 residues in the CDR3. Between the trimmed V and J ends, which lost 2 bases and 5 bases, there was a span of 13 bases. CDR3 sequence reads: CASSQRGLMNEQYF. The CDR3 nucleotides read TGTGCCAGCAGCCAAAGGGGACTCATGAACGAGCAGTACTTC.

V gene TRBV7-6 combines with J gene TRBJ2-7, with 10 bases matching TRBD2. This CDR3 region has 14 residues. V trimming: 4 bases; J trimming: 4 bases; junction bases outside the gene matches: 4. Germline CDR1 reads SGHVS; CDR2 reads FNYEAQ. This CDR3 reads CASSSGLAEYEQYF. The CDR3 DNA reads TGTGCCAGCAGCTCCGGACTAGCGGAGTACGAGCAGTACTTC.

Notes on this clone: The missing conserved phenylalanine or tryptophan at the end of this CDR3 makes a read error likely. The chain combines TRBV27 with TRBJ1-2; no firm D call. CDR3 length: 15 amino acids. Trimming removed 3 bases at V and 8 bases at J, with 19 bases between. Germline lookup yields CDR1 MNHEY and CDR2 SMNVEV (reference sequence). CDR3 in amino acids: CASSFLWGEARGYTL. DNA for the CDR3: TGTGCCAGCAGTTTTCTATGGGGAGAGGCGCGAGGCTACACCCTC.

V gene TRBV10-3 combines with J gene TRBJ1-2; the D gene is possibly TRBD1 (5 bases). With 3 bases removed from V and 6 bases from J, the gap between germline ends came to 14 bases. The CDR3 is 14 amino acids. The V gene's germline CDR1 is ENHRY and CDR2 SYGVKD. The CDR3 here is CAISDLAGIDGYTF. The CDR3 DNA reads TGTGCCATCAGTGACCTCGCAGGGATCGATGGCTACACCTTC.

V gene TRBV27 combines with J gene TRBJ2-3, with a tentative D call TRBD2 (5 bases). Germline CDR1 MNHEY, CDR2 SMNVEV (reference sequence). The CDR3 is 11 amino acids. Trimming cost V 5 bases and J 6 bases, with 6 bases left between them. CDR3 sequence (DNA): TGTGCCAGCAGTCGAGGGGATACGCAGTATTTT. This encodes CASSRGDTQYF.

Written as DNA, the CDR3 is TGTGCCAGCGGTCGCTCAGGGGCTATTATAGCTGGGGACACTGAAGCTTTCTTT. Translation gives CASGRSGAIIAGDTEAFF. The V gene is TRBV7-9, the J gene TRBJ1-1; D might be TRBD1 (6 bases). The length of the CDR3 is 18 residues. Per germline, CDR1 SEHNR and CDR2 FQNEAQ (reference sequence). Trimming took 8 bases from V and 3 from J, leaving 28 bases between them.

This clone has just one count. This chain connects TRBV5-4 to TRBJ1-5; D gene unclear. CDR1 is SGHNT, CDR2 YYREEE, per germline (reference sequence). The CDR3 contains 12 residues. The ends were cut back, 0 bases at V and 5 bases at J, with 3 bases in the middle. This chain's CDR3 is CASSLADQPQHF. CDR3 coding DNA: TGTGCCAGCAGCTTGGCCGATCAGCCCCAGCATTTT. Looking up the rest from reference TRBV5-4 and TRBJ1-5 gives the full variable domain: ETGVTQSPTHLIKTRGQQVTLRCSSQSGHNTVSWYQQALGQGPQFIFQYYREEENGRGNFPPRFSGLQFPNYSSELNVNALELDDSALYLCASSLADQPQHFGDGTRLSIL.